This T cell receptor beta chain was sequenced during a study of blood T cell repertoires in COVID-19. In the authors' methods: Scientists estimated how many nucleated cells there were by amplifying reference gene primers. Clones were read by immunoSEQ multiplex PCR, and TCRdb kept only the in-frame ones, dropping some. D and trimming come from the DNA, and the V and J calls and clone size come from that table. Of 150,000 to 200,000 clones listed, roughly 87% were seen once; the top ten hold around 10%. The CDR3 is 11 amino acids. Trimming pared 10 bases from V and 5 bases from J, leaving 12 bases between. Per the germline V gene, CDR1 is SGHRS and CDR2 is YFSETQ.

The sample comprised PBMCs or T cells enriched from blood (not recorded which). This sequence was found in a man between 45 and 60 years old who had recovered from COVID-19. The chain has TRBV5-1 and TRBJ2-5, with D perhaps matching TRBD1 (5 bases). The CDR3 region is CAVQKGETQYF. In DNA, the CDR3 is TGCGCCGTCCAAAAGGGGGAGACCCAGTACTTC.